One sample yielded the 31 T cell receptor beta chains listed below, sequenced in a study of Ad26.COV2.S vaccination and SARS-CoV-2 variants. The treatment here: about 20 received Ad26.COV2.S at low or high dose, single or two shots; about 5 received placebo; per-sample allocation not given. Collection of samples fell on day 63 after the first vaccine or placebo injection. Clones were sequenced by immunoSEQ multiplex PCR, and TCRdb holds only the in-frame ones, with some missing. Here the sample spans about 500,000 clones, 80% to 90% being singletons. The specimen was peripheral blood, collected in a trial of Ad26.COV2.S vaccine versus placebo. The receptor source for this set is a person between 18 and 65 years old who received the Ad26.COV2.S COVID-19 vaccine or a placebo.

The chain links TRBV19 to TRBJ1-5, with D tentatively TRBD1 (6 bases). The CDR3 has 14 amino acids. Germline V gives CDR1 LNHDA, CDR2 SQIVND (reference sequence). The V end lost 6 bases, the J end lost 0 bases, and 9 bases lay between the germline ends. The CDR3 DNA is TGTGCCAGTAGACGACAGGATAGCAATCAGCCCCAGCATTTT. It specifies CASRRQDSNQPQHF.

This chain links TRBV7-9 with TRBJ2-1; 9 bases are a match to TRBD1. Germline V gene sequence: CDR1 SEHNR, CDR2 FQNEAQ (reference sequence). J gave up 6 bases and V 5 bases, and 11 bases lay outside the gene matches. This CDR3 contains 16 residues. This CDR3 is CASSANHRGPVNEQFF. The CDR3, as DNA: TGTGCCAGCAGCGCGAATCACAGGGGGCCCGTCAATGAGCAGTTCTTC.

This chain joins TRBV5-5 and TRBJ2-1; 9 bases are a match to TRBD1. This CDR3 is 15 amino acids long. The J segment lost 1 base and the V segment lost 4 bases, leaving 3 bases of the junction unmatched. Looked up from germline, CDR1 is SGHKS and CDR2 is YYEKEE (reference sequence). This CDR3 reads CASSAGTGSYNEQFF. CDR3 in DNA: TGTGCCAGCAGCGCCGGGACAGGGTCCTACAATGAGCAGTTCTTC.

The chain couples TRBV10-3 to TRBJ1-3, with unresolved D. The V end lost 7 bases, the J end lost 0 bases, and 7 bases lay between the germline ends. Per germline, CDR1 ENHRY and CDR2 SYGVKD. The CDR3 runs to 13 residues. The CDR3 nucleotides are TGTGCCATCAAAGGGTACTCTGGAAACACCATATATTTT. Its translation: CAIKGYSGNTIYF.

The J gene is TRBJ1-1, the V gene TRBV7-3; TRBD1 might be the D (5 bases). Germline V gives CDR1 SGHTA, CDR2 FQGTGA. Between the trimmed V and J ends, which lost 5 bases and 4 bases, there was a span of 14 bases. This CDR3 has 14 residues. Here the CDR3 reads CASSLSGARTEAFF. The CDR3 region has the DNA TGTGCCAGCAGCCTCAGCGGGGCGCGCACTGAAGCTTTCTTT.

The chain combines TRBV18 with TRBJ2-7, with a weak D call TRBD2 (5 bases). The V end lost 11 bases, the J end lost 2 bases, and 13 bases lay between the germline ends. The germline V gene has CDR1 KGHSH and CDR2 LQKENI. The CDR3 covers 12 residues. The CDR3 spells CAAGKGPYEQYF. In DNA form, the CDR3 reads TGTGCCGCCGGGAAAGGCCCCTACGAGCAGTACTTC. Full variable domain (rest looked up from reference TRBV18 and TRBJ2-7): NAGVMQNPRHLVRRRGQEARLRCSPMKGHSHVYWYRQLPEEGLKFMVYLQKENIIDESGMPKERFSAEFPKEGPSILRIQQVVRGDSAAYFCAAGKGPYEQYFGPGTRLTVT.

The chain couples TRBV7-2 to TRBJ2-2, with D tentatively TRBD1 (7 bases). The CDR3 is 15 amino acids. The V and J ends lost 6 bases and 6 bases respectively, with 17 bases between them. Germline CDR1 is SGHTA and CDR2 is FQGNSA. The CDR3 DNA follows: TGTGCCAGCAGTACGCGACAGGGAGGTTCCGGGGAGCTGTTTTTT. The encoded protein is CASSTRQGGSGELFF.

The rearrangement uses TRBV3-1 (or the pseudogene TRBV3-2) and TRBJ2-1; a weak D match, TRBD1 (6 bases). The CDR3 spans 18 residues. CDR1 and CDR2 (germline): LGHDT, YNNKEL (reference sequence). Trimming left V 2 bases short and J 4 bases short, with 21 bases between. The CDR3 coding sequence is TGTGCCAGCAGCCAAAGGGGGTCGTCGGGGCCTCTATACAATGAGCAGTTCTTC. Its protein is CASSQRGSSGPLYNEQFF.

This clone has a handful of counts. CDR3 DNA sequence: TGTGCCAGCAGTCGACAGGGGAAGACAAACACCATATATTTT. Amino acid sequence: CASSRQGKTNTIYF. V gene TRBV3-1 (or the pseudogene TRBV3-2) combines with J gene TRBJ1-3; TRBD1 matches at 8 bases. Germline V gene data show CDR1 as LGHDT and CDR2 as YNNKEL (reference sequence). Germline trimming cut 6 bases from V and 6 bases from J; bases unmatched to any gene: 7. CDR3 size: 14 residues.

The chain carries TRBV18 and TRBJ1-4, with TRBD1 matching over 7 bases. CDR1 and CDR2 (germline): KGHSH, LQKENI. CDR3 length: 14 amino acids. V shed 5 bases, J shed 8 bases, and the junction held 8 bases outside the gene matches. The CDR3 protein is CASSSRQGGEKLFF. The DNA of the CDR3 is TGTGCCAGCTCATCTCGACAGGGCGGGGAAAAACTGTTTTTT.

The V and J genes are TRBV7-9 and TRBJ2-4, with D hard to call. The CDR3 is 14 amino acids. With 5 bases removed from V and 3 bases from J, the gap between germline ends came to 11 bases. Germline V lookup: CDR1 SEHNR, CDR2 FQNEAQ (reference sequence). The CDR3 region is CASSDDWGKNIQYF. CDR3 sequence (DNA): TGTGCCAGCAGCGATGATTGGGGCAAAAACATTCAGTACTTC.

The chain is built from TRBV7-9 and TRBJ2-1; D is ambiguous. The CDR3 has 12 amino acids. V was clipped by 0 bases and J by 5 bases, with 2 bases between them. Germline V CDR1 and CDR2: SEHNR, FQNEAQ (reference sequence). CDR3 nucleotides: TGTGCCAGCAGCTTAGCGGACAATGAGCAGTTCTTC. Translating gives CASSLADNEQFF.

The V call is TRBV5-1, the J call TRBJ1-6; a weak D match, TRBD1 (6 bases). The CDR3 spans 16 residues. CDR1 is SGHRS and CDR2 is YFSETQ in the germline V gene. V lost 2 bases and J lost 6, with 15 bases in between. The CDR3, as DNA: TGCGCCAGCAGCTTACAGGGTTCGATGAGTAATTCACCCCTCCACTTT. Its protein is CASSLQGSMSNSPLHF.

The rearrangement uses TRBV7-3 and TRBJ2-1; D may be TRBD1 (6 bases). Trimming left V 6 bases short and J 2 bases short, with 20 bases between. The CDR3 runs to 17 residues. Per the germline V gene, CDR1 is SGHTA and CDR2 is FQGTGA. CDR3 nucleotide sequence: TGTGCCAGCAGTCTCGACTCCGGGACAAGACCCTACAATGAGCAGTTCTTC. Translating it yields CASSLDSGTRPYNEQFF.

The chain has TRBV2 and TRBJ2-7; weak D call: TRBD2 (6 bases). V gave up 9 bases and J gave up 7 bases, with 19 bases separating them. Per the germline V gene, CDR1 is SNHLY and CDR2 is FYNNEI. The CDR3 totals 13 residues. The CDR3 protein is CASASGSSREQYF. The CDR3 region has the DNA TGTGCCAGTGCCTCCGGGAGCTCCCGGGAGCAGTACTTC.

This sequence joins TRBV6-2 or TRBV6-3 and TRBJ1-5, with D maybe TRBD1 (5 bases). This CDR3 has 18 amino acids. CDR1 and CDR2 from the germline V gene are MNHEY and SVGEGT. V was shortened by 2 bases and J by 2 bases, with 19 bases between the two germline ends. The CDR3 DNA is TGTGCCAGCAGTTACCTCGTTGGGGGATCAGAGGGCAATCAGCCCCAGCATTTT. It codes for CASSYLVGGSEGNQPQHF.

This clone was observed a handful of times. This rearrangement joins TRBV5-1 to TRBJ1-1, with D uncertain. Trimming shortened V by 4 bases and J by 3 bases, and 16 bases separated the two germline ends. Germline V CDR1 and CDR2: SGHRS, YFSETQ. The CDR3 is 15 amino acids. CDR3 nucleotides: TGCGCCAGCAGCCCCACCGCAACCCGGGACACTGAAGCTTTCTTT. This codes for CASSPTATRDTEAFF.

This chain links TRBV2 with TRBJ1-5; the D is unclear. The CDR3 has 15 amino acids. Germline assignment: CDR1 SNHLY and CDR2 FYNNEI. The V end was cut by 6 bases, the J end by 0 bases, with 12 bases between. CDR3 sequence reads: CASRGSQLSNQPQHF. CDR3 coding DNA: TGTGCCAGCAGAGGATCGCAGCTTAGCAATCAGCCCCAGCATTTT. Full variable domain (rest looked up from reference TRBV2 and TRBJ1-5): EPEVTQTPSHQVTQMGQEVILRCVPISNHLYFYWYRQILGQKVEFLVSFYNNEISEKSEIFDDQFSVERPDGSNFTLKIRSTKLEDSAMYFCASRGSQLSNQPQHFGDGTRLSIL.

The CDR3 protein is CAIKGGGTSGNTIYF. The CDR3 DNA reads as TGTGCCATCAAAGGGGGGGGGACGTCTGGAAACACCATATATTTT. This chain links TRBV10-3 with TRBJ1-3, with TRBD1 as a possible D gene (6 bases). CDR3 length: 15 residues. Per the germline V gene, CDR1 is ENHRY and CDR2 is SYGVKD. V was cut by 7 bases and J by 1 base, with 14 bases left in between.

The V gene is TRBV27, the J gene TRBJ1-5; D may be TRBD1 (5 bases). The germline gives CDR1 MNHEY, CDR2 SMNVEV (reference sequence). The CDR3 length is 15 residues. Trimming removed 8 bases from V and 7 bases from J, with 21 bases in between. CDR3 in DNA: TGTGCCAGCGCCCCCCGGCATTTGGGGGAGCAGCCCCAGCATTTT. The encoded protein is CASAPRHLGEQPQHF.

The chain uses TRBV19 and TRBJ2-3; TRBD1 matches 8 bases. The CDR3 consists of 17 residues. V gave up 9 bases and J gave up 7 bases; unmatched junction bases: 21. CDR1 LNHDA and CDR2 SQIVND come from the germline V gene (reference sequence). This CDR3 is CASSLTGTGDGRHTQYF. CDR3 bases: TGTGCCAGCTCCCTCACGGGGACAGGCGATGGTAGGCATACGCAGTATTTT.

This clone has a handful of counts. The chain uses TRBV28 and TRBJ1-2, with no clear D. The CDR3 is 13 amino acids. The V gene lost 2 bases and the J gene lost 4 bases, with 8 bases spanning the gap. Per germline, CDR1 MDHEN and CDR2 SYDVKM. CDR3 sequence (DNA): TGTGCCAGCAGTTTAACCGTCGGCTATGGCTACACCTTC. Translation: CASSLTVGYGYTF.

The gene calls are TRBV29-1 and TRBJ1-2; 10 bases align to TRBD1. Germline V gene data show CDR1 as SQVTM and CDR2 as ANQGSEA. Trimming took 1 base from V and 3 from J; bases not matched to a gene: 8. This CDR3 contains 16 residues. CDR3 sequence reads: CSVEVETGGADYGYTF. CDR3 DNA: TGCAGCGTTGAAGTAGAGACAGGGGGCGCCGACTATGGCTACACCTTC.

The rearrangement links TRBV9 to TRBJ1-1, with D possibly being TRBD1 (5 bases). The germline V gene has CDR1 SGDLS and CDR2 YYNGEE. V was pared by 3 bases and J by 6 bases, with 12 bases between. The length of the CDR3 is 13 residues. The CDR3 DNA is TGTGCCAGCAGCGAGGGGATGAGGGCTGAAGCTTTCTTT. Protein sequence: CASSEGMRAEAFF. Filled out from reference TRBV9 and TRBJ1-1, the complete variable domain reads DSGVTQTPKHLITATGQRVTLRCSPRSGDLSVYWYQQSLDQGLQFLIQYYNGEERAKGNILERFSAQQFPDLHSELNLSSLELGDSALYFCASSEGMRAEAFFGQGTRLTVV.

This clone was picked up one time. The chain combines TRBV7-9 with TRBJ2-7; D is perhaps TRBD2 (6 bases). CDR1 SEHNR and CDR2 FQNEAQ come from the germline V gene (reference sequence). The CDR3 loop spans 13 amino acids. V lost 5 bases and J lost 5, with 13 bases in between. The CDR3, as DNA: TGTGCCAGCAGCCGGGAGTCGTTCCACGAGCAGTACTTC. Translating gives CASSRESFHEQYF. Full variable domain (rest looked up from reference TRBV7-9 and TRBJ2-7): DTGVSQNPRHKITKRGQNVTFRCDPISEHNRLYWYRQTLGQGPEFLTYFQNEAQLEKSRLLSDRFSAERPKGSFSTLEIQRTEQGDSAMYLCASSRESFHEQYFGPGTRLTVT.

The table lists this clone with a few counts. The rearrangement links TRBV20-1 to TRBJ1-1; D is ambiguous. The CDR3 consists of 11 residues. The germline V and J ends were trimmed by 4 bases and 7 bases, with 10 bases remaining between them. Germline CDR1 and CDR2: DFQATT and SNEGSKA (reference sequence). DNA for the CDR3: TGCAGTGCTAAATTTTCAGATGAAGCTTTCTTT. Protein sequence: CSAKFSDEAFF.

The chain couples TRBV13 to TRBJ2-1; no clear D gene. This CDR3 has 13 residues. V was clipped by 0 bases and J by 10 bases, with 10 bases between them. Per the germline V gene, CDR1 is PRHDT and CDR2 is FYEKMQ (reference sequence). The DNA of the CDR3 is TGTGCCAGCAGCTTAGGCCGCAACAGAGAGCAGTTCTTC. This codes for CASSLGRNREQFF.

The rearrangement joins TRBV6-1 to TRBJ1-5, with TRBD1 as a possible D gene (5 bases). Germline V gene sequence: CDR1 MNHNS, CDR2 SASEGT. This CDR3 contains 16 residues. V lost 3 bases and J 4 bases, leaving 16 bases between the germline ends. The CDR3 loop is CASSDLGGTHNQPQHF. For the CDR3, the DNA is TGTGCCAGCAGTGACCTGGGGGGGACGCATAATCAGCCCCAGCATTTT.

This clone was observed a single time. The chain links TRBV13 to TRBJ2-1, with 7 nucleotides matching TRBD2. Germline V gene data show CDR1 as PRHDT and CDR2 as FYEKMQ (reference sequence). V lost 5 bases, J lost 7 bases, and 14 bases stayed unmatched. The CDR3 extends over 16 amino acids. The chain's CDR3 is CASSETGTTNRNEQFF. DNA of the CDR3: TGTGCCAGCAGCGAAACCGGGACTACTAACCGGAATGAGCAGTTCTTC.

This chain joins TRBV19 and TRBJ2-1, with 9 bases lining up with TRBD2. This CDR3 is 16 amino acids long. V lost 5 bases, J lost 7 bases, and 12 bases stayed unmatched. Germline loops: CDR1 LNHDA, CDR2 SQIVND (reference sequence). The CDR3 is CASSSRGRGVLNEQFF. CDR3 sequence (DNA): TGTGCCAGTAGTTCTCGCGGGAGGGGCGTCCTAAATGAGCAGTTCTTC.

Here the CDR3 reads CASSLSPVGETQYF. In DNA form, the CDR3 reads TGTGCCAGCAGTTTATCCCCTGTGGGAGAGACCCAGTACTTC. V gene TRBV28 combines with J gene TRBJ2-5; D remains unclear. CDR3 size: 14 residues. Germline assignment: CDR1 MDHEN and CDR2 SYDVKM. V lost 1 base, J lost 4 bases, and 10 bases lay in between.